This paragraph reports one T cell receptor beta chain. The data stem from a study of response to subunit inactivated influenza vaccine. TCRdb itself ran the RT-PCR reads through MiXCR, one entry per CDR3 protein. The sample holds about 180,000 distinct CDR3 sequences; roughly 10% are singletons and the top ten take around 33%. Germline CDR1 SGHRS, CDR2 YFSETQ. This CDR3 region has 15 residues. Trimming removed 1 base at V and 2 bases at J, with 10 bases between. This material consisted of CD8+ T cells sorted from PBMCs, taken less than 30 months after vaccination. The chain joins TRBV5-1 to TRBJ1-3; D remains unclear. The TCR comes from a man in his fifties or sixties who received an inactivated influenza vaccine. The CDR3 sequence: CASSLPDEAGNTIYF. The CDR3 region has the DNA TGCGCCAGCAGCTTGCCCGATGAGGCTGGAAACACCATATATTTT.